The 8 T cell receptor beta chains presented below share a single source sample, sequenced in a study of cytomegalovirus exposure and HLA in healthy donors. Primers included in the PCR were 60 Vbeta and 13 Jbeta primers. Generated by immunoSEQ multiplex PCR, the TCRdb table keeps only in-frame clones and is missing some. This table holds about 120,000 clones, about four fifths found once. The specimen sequenced was PBMCs. Receptor source: a man in his late teens or twenties in good health and CMV-seronegative.

The V and J genes are TRBV29-1 and TRBJ1-1; 8 nucleotides line up with TRBD1. This CDR3 has 12 residues. V dropped 7 bases and J dropped 2; count of bases not matched to a gene: 3. Looked up from germline, CDR1 is SQVTM and CDR2 is ANQGSEA. Here the CDR3 reads CSAGQGNTEAFF. Here the CDR3 DNA reads TGCAGCGCAGGACAGGGTAACACTGAAGCTTTCTTT.

The V and J genes are TRBV27 and TRBJ1-2; 7 positions match TRBD1. The CDR3 consists of 12 residues. V was pared by 7 bases and J by 8 bases, with 7 bases of the junction left unmatched. Germline V lookup: CDR1 MNHEY, CDR2 SMNVEV (reference sequence). The CDR3: CASKGRGDGYTF. Written as DNA, the CDR3 is TGTGCCAGCAAGGGCAGGGGGGACGGCTACACCTTC.

V and J are TRBV11-2 and TRBJ1-4; 11 bases map to TRBD1. CDR1 and CDR2 from the germline V gene are SGHAT and FQNNGV. The CDR3 is made up of 17 amino acids. With 6 bases clipped from V and 0 bases from J, the junction kept 6 bases outside the gene matches. DNA of the CDR3: TGTGCCAGCAGGTTTGGGACAGGGGGTTCAACTAATGAAAAACTGTTTTTT. It is translated as CASRFGTGGSTNEKLFF. Complete variable domain (other parts from reference TRBV11-2 and TRBJ1-4): EAGVAQSPRYKIIEKRQSVAFWCNPISGHATLYWYQQILGQGPKLLIQFQNNGVVDDSQLPKDRFSAERLKGVDSTLKIQPAKLEDSAVYLCASRFGTGGSTNEKLFFGSGTQLSVL.

In DNA form, the CDR3 reads TGCAGCGTTGAGGCAGGGTTGGAGGAGACCCAGTACTTC. It is translated as CSVEAGLEETQYF. The gene calls are TRBV29-1 and TRBJ2-5, with D possibly matching TRBD1 (5 bases). The CDR3 length is 13 residues. Trimming took 3 bases from V and 5 from J, leaving 13 bases between them. The germline CDR1 and CDR2 sequences are SQVTM and ANQGSEA.

The chain's CDR3 is CSVVSTSGVSYEQYF. The CDR3 nucleotides are TGCAGCGTTGTATCGACTAGCGGGGTATCCTACGAGCAGTACTTC. The J gene is TRBJ2-7, the V gene TRBV29-1, with 11 bases lining up with TRBD2. From germline, CDR1 is SQVTM and CDR2 ANQGSEA. The length of the CDR3 is 15 residues. V lost 4 bases and J lost 1; bases outside the gene matches: 6.

The V call is TRBV20-1, the J call TRBJ2-7; D not certain. CDR1 is DFQATT, CDR2 SNEGSKA, per germline (reference sequence). The V and J ends lost 2 bases and 6 bases respectively, with 8 bases between them. The CDR3 loop spans 11 amino acids. The CDR3 here is CSARNPGEQYF. CDR3 DNA: TGCAGTGCTAGAAACCCGGGCGAGCAGTACTTC.

This chain links TRBV19 with TRBJ2-3; 9 bases map to TRBD1. Germline-derived CDR1 and CDR2 are LNHDA and SQIVND (reference sequence). The CDR3 consists of 14 residues. V was clipped by 5 bases and J by 5 bases; unmatched bases: 5. Here the CDR3 reads CASSSGQGGDTQYF. The DNA of the CDR3 is TGTGCCAGTAGTTCGGGACAGGGAGGAGATACGCAGTATTTT.

The chain employs TRBV5-1 and TRBJ1-1; the D gene is possibly TRBD1 (5 bases). This CDR3 is built from 14 residues. Per germline, CDR1 SGHRS and CDR2 YFSETQ. Trimming removed 4 bases at V and 7 bases at J, with 17 bases between. The CDR3 DNA reads as TGCGCCAGCAGCCCCCGCGGCAGGGTCGATGAAGCTTTCTTT. Protein product: CASSPRGRVDEAFF.